Detailed here is one T cell receptor (beta chain). Here immunoSEQ multiplex PCR was the method, and the copy in TCRdb shows in-frame clones only, minus some. Of tens of thousands of clones in the sample, about 95% are singletons; the top ten hold over 0.2%. The CDR3 is 17 residues long. The germline V gene encodes CDR1 MNHNS and CDR2 SASEGT. Trimming shortened V by 0 bases and J by 4 bases, and 16 bases separated the two germline ends. This sample stems from a study of technical replicates of blood from a handful of donors. This chain joins TRBV6-1 and TRBJ2-1; D is unresolved. The sample comprised T cells isolated from PBMCs. This receptor was taken from a human donor in good health. The CDR3 loop is CASSEAVFDTLYNEQFF. The CDR3 bases are TGTGCCAGCAGTGAAGCGGTTTTTGACACTTTATACAATGAGCAGTTCTTC.